One and the same sample provided the 25 T cell receptor beta chains below, sequenced in a study of cytomegalovirus exposure and HLA in healthy donors. Amplification used 60 Vbeta primers and 13 Jbeta primers. Sequencing was performed with immunoSEQ multiplex PCR; in TCRdb, only in-frame clones are kept and a portion is missing. The data show approximately 160,000 clones, approximately 80% seen once. Sequencing was done on a sample of PBMCs. Every receptor here comes from a woman between 40 and 55 years old in good health and CMV-seropositive.

A single count supports this clone. The chain employs TRBV5-1 and TRBJ2-5, with TRBD2 matching 10 bases. V gave up 7 bases and J gave up 4 bases; unmatched junction bases: 10. This CDR3 has 15 residues. Germline values: CDR1 SGHRS, CDR2 YFSETQ. The CDR3 is CASGNSGRRPETQYF. Here the CDR3 DNA reads TGCGCCAGCGGAAATAGCGGGAGGAGGCCAGAGACCCAGTACTTC.

This rearrangement joins TRBV5-1 to TRBJ1-1; no firm D call. Trimming stripped 0 bases from V and 0 bases from J, with 9 bases between. This CDR3 region has 15 residues. Germline CDR1 reads SGHRS; CDR2 reads YFSETQ. The CDR3 bases are TGCGCCAGCAGCTTGGTTGCAGGTATGAACACTGAAGCTTTCTTT. Translated, it gives CASSLVAGMNTEAFF.

This chain connects TRBV18 to TRBJ2-3; maybe TRBD2 (6 bases). From germline, CDR1 is KGHSH and CDR2 LQKENI. Trimming left V 1 base short and J 9 bases short, with 11 bases between. The CDR3 is 13 residues long. For the CDR3, the DNA is TGTGCCAGCTCACCACTTCCGGGGGAGACGCAGTATTTT. It specifies CASSPLPGETQYF.

This clone was observed once. CDR3 amino acids: CASSQDSGEHYEQYF. CDR3 bases: TGTGCCAGCAGCCAAGATTCAGGGGAACACTACGAGCAGTACTTC. The chain combines TRBV4-2 with TRBJ2-7; TRBD1 might be the D (6 bases). This CDR3 is 15 amino acids long. Germline V gives CDR1 LGHNA, CDR2 YNFKEQ. With 0 bases removed from V and 3 bases from J, the gap between germline ends came to 12 bases.

This chain joins TRBV18 and TRBJ2-3, with 14 bases fitting TRBD2. J gave up 4 bases and V 3 bases, and 3 bases lay outside the gene matches. The CDR3 runs to 16 residues. Germline V gene lookup returns CDR1 KGHSH and CDR2 LQKENI. The CDR3 spells CASSPGTSGSADTQYF. The CDR3, as DNA: TGTGCCAGCTCACCGGGGACTAGCGGGAGCGCAGATACGCAGTATTTT.

The chain has TRBV4-1 and TRBJ2-1; 9 nucleotides align to TRBD1. In germline, CDR1 is MGHRA, CDR2 YSYEKL. The CDR3 is made up of 15 amino acids. J gave up 5 bases and V 2 bases, and 4 bases lay outside the gene matches. DNA of the CDR3: TGCGCCAGCAGCCAATATGGGACAGGGAACAATGAGCAGTTCTTC. Translation: CASSQYGTGNNEQFF.

This chain links TRBV6-1 with TRBJ2-2; 7 bases map to TRBD1. J gave up 0 bases and V 9 bases, and 4 bases lay outside the gene matches. The V gene's germline CDR1 is MNHNS and CDR2 SASEGT. This CDR3 region has 14 residues. The CDR3 coding sequence is TGTGCCAGTCGACAGGGACCGAACACCGGGGAGCTGTTTTTT. It is translated as CASRQGPNTGELFF.

This clone was observed once. V usage is TRBV2 and J usage is TRBJ2-5, with 10 bases aligning to TRBD2. The CDR3 spans 16 residues. The J segment lost 2 bases and the V segment lost 6 bases, leaving 9 bases of the junction unmatched. Germline V CDR1 and CDR2: SNHLY, FYNNEI. The CDR3 sequence: CASSRQSGGEQETQYF. The CDR3 nucleotides read TGTGCCAGCAGCCGCCAAAGCGGGGGGGAACAAGAGACCCAGTACTTC.

CDR3 region: CASSQYGLEVHEQYF. The CDR3 DNA follows: TGCGCCAGCAGTCAATATGGACTAGAGGTCCACGAGCAGTACTTC. The chain carries TRBV23-1 and TRBJ2-7, with 7 bases fitting TRBD2. TRBV23-1 carries the ORF label, with uncertain function. J gave up 5 bases and V 1 base, and 8 bases lay outside the gene matches. The length of the CDR3 is 15 residues.

The rearrangement uses TRBV15 and TRBJ1-1; the match to TRBD1 covers 8 bases. The J segment lost 13 bases and the V segment lost 5 bases, leaving 15 bases of the junction unmatched. The germline gives CDR1 LNHNV, CDR2 YYDKDF (reference sequence). The CDR3 totals 14 residues. The CDR3 loop reads CATSRGQGGGRVFF. CDR3 in DNA: TGTGCCACCAGCCGCGGACAGGGAGGGGGAAGGGTTTTCTTT.

As concerns this clone: This same CDR3 is encoded by further DNA sequences in the sample. CDR3 residues: CASSLRQGNQPQHF. CDR3 nucleotide sequence: TGTGCCAGCAGCTTACGACAGGGCAATCAGCCCCAGCATTTT. The chain carries TRBV7-2 and TRBJ1-5; D possibly corresponds to TRBD1 (6 bases). The CDR3 sequence is 14 residues long. Germline V lookup: CDR1 SGHTA, CDR2 FQGNSA. Trimming shortened V by 2 bases and J by 2 bases, and 7 bases separated the two germline ends.

V gene TRBV19 combines with J gene TRBJ2-4, with 11 bases matching TRBD2. Germline CDR1 reads LNHDA; CDR2 reads SQIVND (reference sequence). The V segment lost 6 bases and the J segment 7 bases; nucleotides outside the gene matches: 5. The CDR3 is made up of 14 amino acids. The DNA for the CDR3 is TGTGCCAGTAGCCCGACTAGCGGGGTGAACATTCAGTACTTC. Protein sequence: CASSPTSGVNIQYF.

The CDR3 is CASSLAQREADTQYF. DNA of the CDR3: TGTGCCAGCAGCTTAGCCCAGCGGGAGGCAGATACGCAGTATTTT. The V call is TRBV7-9, the J call TRBJ2-3; 9 bases fit TRBD2. The CDR3 is 15 amino acids. The V segment lost 0 bases and the J segment 4 bases; nucleotides outside the gene matches: 2. Germline CDR1 reads SEHNR; CDR2 reads FQNEAQ (reference sequence). Looking up the rest from reference TRBV7-9 and TRBJ2-3 gives the full variable domain: DTGVSQNPRHKITKRGQNVTFRCDPISEHNRLYWYRQTLGQGPEFLTYFQNEAQLEKSRLLSDRFSAERPKGSFSTLEIQRTEQGDSAMYLCASSLAQREADTQYFGPGTRLTVL.

This chain joins TRBV27 and TRBJ2-5; no reliable D call. The germline V and J ends were trimmed by 6 bases and 2 bases, with 10 bases remaining between them. Germline lookup yields CDR1 MNHEY and CDR2 SMNVEV (reference sequence). The CDR3 runs to 13 residues. CDR3 residues: CASRMHIQETQYF. The CDR3 DNA is TGTGCCAGCAGGATGCACATTCAAGAGACCCAGTACTTC.

This chain links TRBV6-1 with TRBJ1-5; perhaps TRBD1 as D (6 bases). Germline V gene sequence: CDR1 MNHNS, CDR2 SASEGT. The CDR3 loop spans 14 amino acids. The V end was cut by 5 bases, the J end by 6 bases, with 14 bases between. The CDR3: CASSTGSWSQPQHF. The CDR3 DNA sequence: TGTGCCAGCAGTACAGGGAGCTGGAGTCAGCCCCAGCATTTT.

This chain links TRBV10-3 with TRBJ2-2; 7 bases match TRBD1. The germline gives CDR1 ENHRY, CDR2 SYGVKD. V gave up 6 bases and J gave up 0 bases; unmatched junction bases: 7. The CDR3 is made up of 16 amino acids. CDR3 in DNA: TGTGCCATCAGCGAACAAGGGGGCGCGAACACCGGGGAGCTGTTTTTT. Translation: CAISEQGGANTGELFF.

The chain recombines TRBV11-2 with TRBJ1-6, with TRBD1 identical over 7 bases. The germline CDR1 and CDR2 sequences are SGHAT and FQNNGV. With V trimmed by 5 bases and J by 6 bases, 7 bases remained unmatched. The length of the CDR3 is 15 residues. As DNA, the CDR3 is TGTGCCAGCAGCAGTGAGACAGGGAGTAATTCACCCCTCCACTTT. Protein: CASSSETGSNSPLHF.

V is TRBV18 and J is TRBJ1-2; 9 nucleotides agree with TRBD1. The germline CDR1 and CDR2 sequences are KGHSH and LQKENI. J lost 7 bases, V lost 2 bases, and 5 bases had no gene match. The CDR3 is 14 residues long. DNA of the CDR3: TGTGCCAGCTCACCAAACGGACAGGGGATTGGCTACACCTTC. This encodes CASSPNGQGIGYTF.

The chain joins TRBV29-1 to TRBJ1-2; D may be TRBD1 (6 bases). From germline, CDR1 is SQVTM and CDR2 ANQGSEA. Trimming pared 1 base from V and 2 bases from J, leaving 11 bases between. The CDR3 has 14 amino acids. The CDR3 here is CSVEVGGTNYGYTF. Here the CDR3 DNA reads TGCAGCGTTGAAGTAGGGGGAACGAACTATGGCTACACCTTC.

The V and J genes are TRBV4-1 and TRBJ2-3, with TRBD2 matching 8 bases. This CDR3 has 19 residues. Per the germline V gene, CDR1 is MGHRA and CDR2 is YSYEKL. Trimming at V came to 1 base and at J to 0 bases, leaving 12 bases not matched to a gene. The CDR3 sequence: CASSQVSGSGGASTDTQYF. CDR3 in DNA: TGCGCCAGCAGCCAAGTCTCGGGCTCGGGGGGGGCTAGCACAGATACGCAGTATTTT.

This clone was detected a few times. This sequence joins TRBV5-6 and TRBJ1-5; D gene unclear. There are 14 residues in the CDR3. Germline CDR1 reads SGHDT; CDR2 reads YYEEEE. The germline V and J ends were trimmed by 2 bases and 4 bases, with 10 bases remaining between them. CDR3 sequence: CASSFYGVNQPQHF. Written as DNA, the CDR3 is TGTGCCAGCAGCTTCTATGGAGTTAATCAGCCCCAGCATTTT.

The chain employs TRBV6-6 and TRBJ1-4, with TRBD1 matching over 9 bases. V dropped 2 bases and J dropped 7; count of bases not matched to a gene: 5. This CDR3 spans 15 amino acids. The germline V gene encodes CDR1 MNHNY and CDR2 SVGAGI (reference sequence). The CDR3 DNA reads as TGTGCCAGCAGTTACCTACAGGGGGCGCGTGAAAAACTGTTTTTT. Its protein is CASSYLQGAREKLFF.

This sequence joins TRBV5-1 and TRBJ2-1; the D is unclear. Trimming pared 6 bases from V and 0 bases from J, leaving 13 bases between. Germline V lookup: CDR1 SGHRS, CDR2 YFSETQ. This CDR3 region has 15 residues. The CDR3 sequence is CASKHGDNSYNEQFF. The CDR3 DNA sequence: TGCGCCAGCAAACACGGAGATAACTCCTACAATGAGCAGTTCTTC.

This clone was seen more than once but under ten times. This chain joins TRBV5-1 and TRBJ2-1; 7 bases are a match to TRBD1. CDR3 length: 13 amino acids. The V segment lost 4 bases and the J segment 9 bases; nucleotides outside the gene matches: 7. Germline V gives CDR1 SGHRS, CDR2 YFSETQ. In nucleotides, the CDR3 is TGCGCCAGCAGCCCAGGACAGGCTGTTGAGCAGTTCTTC. As protein: CASSPGQAVEQFF.

The chain uses TRBV7-2 and TRBJ1-1; 7 bases are shared with TRBD1. The CDR3 is 17 amino acids. Germline CDR1 reads SGHTA; CDR2 reads FQGNSA. V dropped 5 bases and J dropped 0; count of bases not matched to a gene: 12. For the CDR3, the DNA is TGTGCCAGCAGCGTATCCGGGACAGTGATGATGAACACTGAAGCTTTCTTT. This sequence encodes CASSVSGTVMMNTEAFF. Combining the CDR3 with reference TRBV7-2 and TRBJ1-1 gives the whole variable domain GAGVSQSPSNKVTEKGKDVELRCDPISGHTALYWYRQSLGQGLEFLIYFQGNSAPDKSGLPSDRFSAERTGGSVSTLTIQRTQQEDSAVYLCASSVSGTVMMNTEAFFGQGTRLTVV.